These 28 T cell receptor beta chains share one sample of origin, sequenced in a study of blood T cell repertoires in COVID-19 (dated by TCRdb to 2018 to 2020). Preparation of the library involved the immunoSEQ multiplex PCR assay. This is the immuneACCESS table as TCRdb keeps it, with only in-frame sequences that have V and J called. A part of the clones is gone; compared with another copy, unresolved V genes explain less than half, and the rest is unexplained. This sample holds under 200,000 clones; 83% were observed only once. 2% to 2.5% of the sample is held by the ten biggest clonotypes. Source material: peripheral blood. The receptors shown here come from a woman older than 75 with acute or convalescent COVID-19.

This chain connects TRBV19 to TRBJ1-5, with D uncertain. V shed 5 bases and J shed 7 bases, with 12 bases lying between them. The length of the CDR3 is 13 residues. CDR1 and CDR2 (germline): LNHDA, SQIVND (reference sequence). The CDR3 DNA sequence: TGTGCCAGTAGTGAAGGGAGGAACCAGCCCCAGCATTTT. This codes for CASSEGRNQPQHF.

This rearrangement joins TRBV15 to TRBJ1-5; 9 bases fit TRBD1. The CDR3 has 16 residues. Trimming removed 3 bases from V and 0 bases from J; junction bases left unmatched: 3. Looked up from germline, CDR1 is LNHNV and CDR2 is YYDKDF (reference sequence). CDR3 sequence reads: CATSRDRGNSNQPQHF. Here the CDR3 DNA reads TGTGCCACCAGCAGGGACAGGGGAAATAGCAATCAGCCCCAGCATTTT.

This sequence joins TRBV7-2 and TRBJ1-2; 9 bases fit TRBD1. CDR1 and CDR2 (germline): SGHTA, FQGNSA. After removal of 6 bases from V and 8 bases from J, the junction contained 7 bases not matched to a gene. This CDR3 spans 13 amino acids. The CDR3 coding sequence is TGTGCCAGCAGTTATAGACAGGGGGTCGGCTACACCTTC. It translates to CASSYRQGVGYTF.

This chain uses TRBV9 with TRBJ1-1; D gene uncertain. The V gene's germline CDR1 is SGDLS and CDR2 YYNGEE. The ends were cut back, 4 bases at V and 3 bases at J, with 13 bases in the middle. CDR3 size: 14 residues. The DNA of the CDR3 is TGTGCCAGCAGCTTTCGGATGGAGGACACTGAAGCTTTCTTT. This sequence encodes CASSFRMEDTEAFF.

The gene calls are TRBV5-5 and TRBJ1-1; possible D gene TRBD1, 5 bases. The CDR3 consists of 15 residues. Trimming left V 3 bases short and J 1 base short, with 13 bases between. Germline-derived CDR1 and CDR2 are SGHKS and YYEKEE (reference sequence). The CDR3 is CASSSPRVGNTEAFF. DNA for the CDR3: TGTGCCAGCAGCTCGCCCAGGGTGGGGAACACTGAAGCTTTCTTT.

The chain couples TRBV9 to TRBJ2-5; D possibly corresponds to TRBD1 (6 bases). The CDR3 has 13 residues. V was pared by 4 bases and J by 5 bases, with 12 bases between. Germline-derived CDR1 and CDR2 are SGDLS and YYNGEE. CDR3 protein: CASSLQGGETQYF. The CDR3 nucleotides read TGTGCCAGCAGCTTACAGGGTGGGGAGACCCAGTACTTC.

This clone appeared a single time. This chain links TRBV9 with TRBJ2-3; 8 bases fit TRBD2. The CDR3 spans 20 residues. Trimming at V came to 0 bases and at J to 4 bases, leaving 19 bases not matched to a gene. Germline V gene data show CDR1 as SGDLS and CDR2 as YYNGEE. The CDR3 DNA reads as TGTGCCAGCAGCGTAGAGCCTAGCGGGCCGAACTGGGGAGTTTCAGATACGCAGTATTTT. This translates into CASSVEPSGPNWGVSDTQYF.

The V gene is TRBV27, the J gene TRBJ1-1, with D hard to call. There are 13 residues in the CDR3. Germline assignment: CDR1 MNHEY and CDR2 SMNVEV (reference sequence). Deletions cut 4 bases from V and 5 bases from J, with 11 bases between. CDR3 region: CASSWGGYTEAFF. DNA for the CDR3: TGTGCCAGCAGTTGGGGAGGATATACTGAAGCTTTCTTT.

About this clone itself: One end of the junction is discordant with germline, which a read error may explain. V gene TRBV7-2 combines with J gene TRBJ2-3; D not certain. Germline V gene sequence: CDR1 SGHTA, CDR2 FQGNSA. The CDR3 extends over 13 amino acids. CDR3 DNA: TGTGCCAGCAGCTTAGGTGACACAGATACACAGTATTTT. Protein sequence: CASSLGDTDTQYF.

In this sample, this clone turned up once. The chain combines TRBV5-1 with TRBJ1-2, with D perhaps TRBD1 (6 bases). The CDR3 consists of 14 residues. Between the trimmed V and J ends, which lost 5 bases and 4 bases, there was a span of 15 bases. Germline V lookup: CDR1 SGHRS, CDR2 YFSETQ. This chain's CDR3 is CASSREGGTYGYTF. The CDR3 nucleotides are TGCGCCAGCAGTCGCGAGGGGGGGACCTATGGCTACACCTTC.

This sequence joins TRBV7-3 and TRBJ2-3, with 10 bases that match TRBD2. The CDR3 has 15 residues. V lost 5 bases and J lost 2; bases outside the gene matches: 4. Per germline, CDR1 SGHTA and CDR2 FQGTGA. CDR3 residues: CASSLSGGYTDTQYF. The CDR3 DNA sequence: TGTGCCAGCAGCCTTAGCGGGGGGTACACAGATACGCAGTATTTT. The whole variable domain, remainder taken from reference TRBV7-3 and TRBJ2-3, is GAGVSQTPSNKVTEKGKYVELRCDPISGHTALYWYRQSLGQGPEFLIYFQGTGAADDSGLPNDRFFAVRPEGSVSTLKIQRTERGDSAVYLCASSLSGGYTDTQYFGPGTRLTVL.

V usage is TRBV18 and J usage is TRBJ2-7; a weak D match, TRBD1 (5 bases). The CDR3 totals 12 residues. The germline V gene has CDR1 KGHSH and CDR2 LQKENI. Trimming cost V 5 bases and J 3 bases, with 8 bases left between them. This CDR3 is CASSFQGYEQYF. The CDR3 coding sequence is TGTGCCAGCTCATTCCAGGGCTACGAGCAGTACTTC.

The CDR3: CASSWRGGNSPLHF. DNA of the CDR3: TGTGCCAGCAGCTGGCGGGGTGGGAATTCACCCCTCCACTTT. The chain has TRBV5-4 and TRBJ1-6, with D hard to call. V gave up 3 bases and J gave up 7 bases, with 11 bases separating them. CDR3 length equals 14 residues. The germline V gene has CDR1 SGHNT and CDR2 YYREEE (reference sequence). The complete variable domain, with remaining parts taken from reference TRBV5-4 and TRBJ1-6, reads ETGVTQSPTHLIKTRGQQVTLRCSSQSGHNTVSWYQQALGQGPQFIFQYYREEENGRGNFPPRFSGLQFPNYSSELNVNALELDDSALYLCASSWRGGNSPLHFGNGTRLTVT.

The rearrangement links TRBV29-1 to TRBJ1-5, with 7 bases matching TRBD1. Germline V gives CDR1 SQVTM, CDR2 ANQGSEA. This CDR3 is 15 amino acids long. The V and J ends lost 5 bases and 2 bases, in that order; junction bases with no gene match: 9. Written as DNA, the CDR3 is TGCAGCGTTTCCTTTACAGGGGCTGGCAATCAGCCCCAGCATTTT. Its protein is CSVSFTGAGNQPQHF.

This chain uses TRBV6-5 with TRBJ1-1; D remains unclear. Germline values: CDR1 MNHEY, CDR2 SVGAGI. The CDR3 runs to 13 residues. The V gene lost 2 bases and the J gene lost 10 bases, with 14 bases spanning the gap. The CDR3 nucleotides read TGTGCCAGCAGTTACCCAGTGGGAGGGAGAGCTTTCTTT. Protein product: CASSYPVGGRAFF.

This chain connects TRBV5-8 to TRBJ1-1, with 7 bases matching TRBD1. Germline trimming cut 2 bases from V and 4 bases from J; bases unmatched to any gene: 8. This CDR3 spans 15 amino acids. Germline V CDR1 and CDR2: SGHTS, YDEGEE. In DNA, the CDR3 is TGTGCCAGCAGCTTAGGCGACAGGGTGGCCACTGAAGCTTTCTTT. Amino acid sequence: CASSLGDRVATEAFF.

A single count supports this clone. The chain has TRBV2 and TRBJ1-1, with a weak D call TRBD1 (5 bases). In germline, CDR1 is SNHLY, CDR2 FYNNEI. The CDR3 is made up of 14 amino acids. V was pared by 3 bases and J by 5 bases, with 13 bases between. In nucleotides, the CDR3 is TGTGCCAGCAGTGATGACGGGGGGGGAACTGAAGCTTTCTTT. This gives the protein CASSDDGGGTEAFF.

The chain links TRBV6-5 to TRBJ1-1; D remains ambiguous. The CDR3 consists of 12 residues. Germline values: CDR1 MNHEY, CDR2 SVGAGI. Trimming left V 8 bases short and J 0 bases short, with 7 bases between. CDR3 nucleotides: TGTGCCAGCGGCTTAATGAACACTGAAGCTTTCTTT. Its protein product is CASGLMNTEAFF.

The chain uses TRBV19 and TRBJ2-3; D perhaps matches TRBD2 (6 bases). V gave up 3 bases and J gave up 1 base, with 11 bases separating them. Germline CDR1 and CDR2: LNHDA and SQIVND (reference sequence). CDR3 length: 15 amino acids. CDR3 sequence: CASSILAVGTDTQYF. Here the CDR3 DNA reads TGTGCCAGTAGTATCTTAGCGGTGGGCACAGATACGCAGTATTTT.

J is TRBJ1-3 and V is TRBV6-5; D unresolved. The CDR3 is made up of 13 amino acids. Germline CDR1 MNHEY, CDR2 SVGAGI. V lost 0 bases to trimming and J lost 8 bases, with 8 bases between them. CDR3 protein: CASSYSSSDTIYF. DNA for the CDR3: TGTGCCAGCAGTTACTCAAGTTCGGACACCATATATTTT.

This clone has just a few counts. The chain is built from TRBV6-2 or TRBV6-3 and TRBJ2-5; 7 bases align to TRBD1. V shed 4 bases and J 2 bases; nucleotides not matched to a gene: 4. CDR3 length: 14 amino acids. The germline V gene has CDR1 MNHEY and CDR2 SVGEGT. Written as DNA, the CDR3 is TGTGCCAGCAGTTCCAGGGACAGTCAAGAGACCCAGTACTTC. Its protein product is CASSSRDSQETQYF.

The V gene is TRBV27, the J gene TRBJ1-1; no firm D call. V was cut by 9 bases and J by 5 bases, with 19 bases left in between. Per the germline V gene, CDR1 is MNHEY and CDR2 is SMNVEV (reference sequence). This CDR3 is built from 14 residues. CDR3 nucleotide sequence: TGTGCCAGTGCCAGCCGCACTGGGAGTACTGAAGCTTTCTTT. As protein: CASASRTGSTEAFF.

This sequence joins TRBV7-2 and TRBJ2-6; the D gene is possibly TRBD2 (5 bases). This CDR3 comprises 15 residues. CDR1 and CDR2 (germline): SGHTA, FQGNSA. V lost 1 base, J lost 2 bases, and 6 bases lay in between. CDR3 loop: CASSLERAGANVLTF. The CDR3 region has the DNA TGTGCCAGCAGCTTAGAGAGGGCTGGGGCCAACGTCCTGACTTTC.

The chain has TRBV5-4 and TRBJ2-2, with D unclear. Germline assignment: CDR1 SGHNT and CDR2 YYREEE (reference sequence). Trimming took off 4 bases at V and 4 bases at J, with 17 bases between the two ends. The CDR3 consists of 16 residues. The CDR3 coding sequence is TGTGCCAGCAGCCCCCCCCGGCGGCCGGGCACCGGGGAGCTGTTTTTT. It yields the protein CASSPPRRPGTGELFF. Full variable domain (outside the CDR3, taken from reference TRBV5-4 and TRBJ2-2): ETGVTQSPTHLIKTRGQQVTLRCSSQSGHNTVSWYQQALGQGPQFIFQYYREEENGRGNFPPRFSGLQFPNYSSELNVNALELDDSALYLCASSPPRRPGTGELFFGEGSRLTVL.

This chain connects TRBV5-1 to TRBJ2-3, with 9 nucleotides matching TRBD1. The germline gives CDR1 SGHRS, CDR2 YFSETQ. J gave up 1 base and V 4 bases, and 13 bases lay outside the gene matches. The CDR3 runs 18 residues. CDR3 protein: CASSREIQGAGGTDTQYF. In DNA form, the CDR3 reads TGCGCCAGCAGCCGGGAGATACAGGGGGCCGGGGGCACAGATACGCAGTATTTT.

This clone has more than one count but fewer than ten. This sequence joins TRBV27 and TRBJ2-2; 9 bases match TRBD2. The V segment lost 3 bases and the J segment 1 base; nucleotides outside the gene matches: 3. The CDR3 is 16 residues long. The germline gives CDR1 MNHEY, CDR2 SMNVEV (reference sequence). CDR3 sequence: CASSLAGGWNTGELFF. CDR3 coding DNA: TGTGCCAGCAGTTTGGCGGGAGGGTGGAACACCGGGGAGCTGTTTTTT.

This clone appeared a few times. The chain recombines TRBV6-5 with TRBJ2-7, with 8 nucleotides matching TRBD1. J lost 2 bases, V lost 5 bases, and 5 bases had no gene match. The CDR3 contains 14 residues. Looked up from germline, CDR1 is MNHEY and CDR2 is SVGAGI. CDR3 sequence (DNA): TGTGCCAGCAGTCGCCCGGGACAGGCCTACGAGCAGTACTTC. Encoded protein: CASSRPGQAYEQYF.

The chain couples TRBV27 to TRBJ1-4; D possibly corresponds to TRBD1 (6 bases). V lost 6 bases and J 0 bases, leaving 11 bases between the germline ends. The CDR3 contains 15 residues. Germline assignment: CDR1 MNHEY and CDR2 SMNVEV (reference sequence). CDR3 coding DNA: TGTGCCAGCAGAACCGGACAGACAACTAATGAAAAACTGTTTTTT. Translating it yields CASRTGQTTNEKLFF. The variable domain in full, with the rest retrieved from reference TRBV27 and TRBJ1-4, is EAQVTQNPRYLITVTGKKLTVTCSQNMNHEYMSWYRQDPGLGLRQIYYSMNVEVTDKGDVPEGYKVSRKEKRNFPLILESPSPNQTSLYFCASRTGQTTNEKLFFGSGTQLSVL.